One sample yielded the 17 T cell receptor beta chains listed below, sequenced in a study of blood T cell repertoires in COVID-19. Generated by immunoSEQ multiplex PCR, the TCRdb table keeps only in-frame clones and is missing some. Of some 450,000 clones in the sample, 70% to 90% were seen once. Sequenced material: peripheral blood. The receptors shown here come from a man between 18 and 35 years old with COVID-19, enrolled during active disease.

The V call is TRBV5-6, the J call TRBJ1-1; no reliable D call. This CDR3 comprises 11 residues. Deletions cut 4 bases from V and 7 bases from J, with 8 bases between. CDR1 and CDR2 (germline): SGHDT, YYEEEE. Written as DNA, the CDR3 is TGTGCCAGCAGCACCGACATTGAAGCTTTCTTT. Translated, it gives CASSTDIEAFF.

The J gene is TRBJ2-7, the V gene TRBV7-8, with 13 nucleotides matching TRBD2. This CDR3 spans 15 amino acids. V lost 5 bases, J lost 2 bases, and 3 bases stayed unmatched. CDR1 is SGHVS and CDR2 is FQNEAQ in the germline V gene. The CDR3 loop reads CASSNGLAGAYEQYF. In DNA form, the CDR3 reads TGTGCCAGCAGCAACGGACTAGCGGGGGCCTACGAGCAGTACTTC.

The chain couples TRBV7-3 to TRBJ2-3; D remains unclear. The CDR3 extends over 14 amino acids. Germline lookup yields CDR1 SGHTA and CDR2 FQGTGA. Trimming left V 6 bases short and J 0 bases short, with 10 bases between. In DNA form, the CDR3 reads TGTGCCAGCAGGCTCGGTACTAGCACAGATACGCAGTATTTT. Its protein is CASRLGTSTDTQYF.

The chain uses TRBV24-1 and TRBJ2-1; 10 bases line up with TRBD1. The germline CDR1 and CDR2 sequences are KGHDR and SFDVKD. V was pared by 7 bases and J by 6 bases, with 8 bases of the junction left unmatched. The CDR3 totals 15 residues. The CDR3 region has the DNA TGTGCCACCAGGAGGGGGACAGGGGCCGGCAATGAGCAGTTCTTC. As protein: CATRRGTGAGNEQFF.

V usage is TRBV11-2 and J usage is TRBJ2-2; the match to TRBD2 covers 13 bases. The germline V gene encodes CDR1 SGHAT and CDR2 FQNNGV. The CDR3 runs 15 residues. The J segment lost 4 bases and the V segment lost 5 bases, leaving 1 base of the junction unmatched. CDR3 sequence reads: CASSRTSGSTGELFF. CDR3 nucleotide sequence: TGTGCCAGCAGCAGGACTAGCGGGAGCACCGGGGAGCTGTTTTTT. Complete variable domain (other parts from reference TRBV11-2 and TRBJ2-2): EAGVAQSPRYKIIEKRQSVAFWCNPISGHATLYWYQQILGQGPKLLIQFQNNGVVDDSQLPKDRFSAERLKGVDSTLKIQPAKLEDSAVYLCASSRTSGSTGELFFGEGSRLTVL.

This chain connects TRBV9 to TRBJ2-3; the match to TRBD2 covers 7 bases. CDR1 is SGDLS, CDR2 YYNGEE, per germline. J lost 4 bases, V lost 0 bases, and 8 bases had no gene match. The CDR3 is 16 residues long. The CDR3 region is CASSVVGGGPADTQYF. In DNA form, the CDR3 reads TGTGCCAGCAGCGTAGTCGGGGGAGGGCCAGCAGATACGCAGTATTTT. Complete variable domain (other parts from reference TRBV9 and TRBJ2-3): DSGVTQTPKHLITATGQRVTLRCSPRSGDLSVYWYQQSLDQGLQFLIQYYNGEERAKGNILERFSAQQFPDLHSELNLSSLELGDSALYFCASSVVGGGPADTQYFGPGTRLTVL.

This sequence joins TRBV11-2 and TRBJ2-2; tentative D call: TRBD2 (6 bases). Germline V gene sequence: CDR1 SGHAT, CDR2 FQNNGV. The CDR3 extends over 17 amino acids. V lost 3 bases to trimming and J lost 1 base, with 15 bases between them. Here the CDR3 reads CASSFMGGSLNTGELFF. CDR3 nucleotide sequence: TGTGCCAGCAGCTTCATGGGAGGTTCCCTGAACACCGGGGAGCTGTTTTTT.

The rearrangement links TRBV3-1 (or the pseudogene TRBV3-2) to TRBJ2-7; 10 nucleotides agree with TRBD1. This CDR3 is 15 amino acids long. V lost 3 bases, J lost 7 bases, and 9 bases stayed unmatched. Germline CDR1 LGHDT, CDR2 YNNKEL (reference sequence). CDR3 nucleotide sequence: TGTGCCAGCAGCCATTTAACCCGGACAGGGGGTGAGCAGTACTTC. Its translation: CASSHLTRTGGEQYF.

CDR3 in DNA: TGTGCCAGCAGTAGTCCAGGGGGCCTTGATCTCTACGAGCAGTACTTC. It yields the protein CASSSPGGLDLYEQYF. The chain couples TRBV28 to TRBJ2-7, with 8 bases that match TRBD1. CDR1 is MDHEN, CDR2 SYDVKM, per germline. V trimming: 5 bases; J trimming: 3 bases; junction bases outside the gene matches: 12. The CDR3 runs 16 residues.

The gene calls are TRBV18 and TRBJ2-7; 7 bases are shared with TRBD1. Per germline, CDR1 KGHSH and CDR2 LQKENI. The CDR3 is 15 amino acids. V lost 3 bases, J lost 8 bases, and 13 bases stayed unmatched. CDR3 amino acids: CASSPVGDRAVQQYF. The CDR3 coding sequence is TGTGCCAGCTCACCTGTCGGGGACAGAGCGGTCCAGCAGTACTTC. Combining the CDR3 with reference TRBV18 and TRBJ2-7 gives the whole variable domain NAGVMQNPRHLVRRRGQEARLRCSPMKGHSHVYWYRQLPEEGLKFMVYLQKENIIDESGMPKERFSAEFPKEGPSILRIQQVVRGDSAAYFCASSPVGDRAVQQYFGPGTRLTVT.

The chain employs TRBV13 and TRBJ2-3, with 12 bases matching TRBD2. From germline, CDR1 is PRHDT and CDR2 FYEKMQ (reference sequence). This CDR3 comprises 15 residues. Trimming removed 3 bases from V and 4 bases from J; junction bases left unmatched: 2. CDR3: CASSLTSGSPDTQYF. CDR3 in DNA: TGTGCCAGCAGCTTGACTAGCGGGAGTCCAGATACGCAGTATTTT.

This chain connects TRBV5-1 to TRBJ2-1, with 9 bases lining up with TRBD2. Germline V gene sequence: CDR1 SGHRS, CDR2 YFSETQ. The CDR3 runs to 14 residues. After removal of 0 bases from V and 13 bases from J, the junction contained 8 bases not matched to a gene. This CDR3 is CASSLALAGDKQFF. The DNA for the CDR3 is TGCGCCAGCAGCTTGGCATTAGCGGGAGATAAACAGTTCTTC.

The V call is TRBV24-1, the J call TRBJ2-5, with D possibly being TRBD2 (5 bases). The germline V gene encodes CDR1 KGHDR and CDR2 SFDVKD. Trimming pared 2 bases from V and 2 bases from J, leaving 17 bases between. The CDR3 runs to 17 residues. CDR3 sequence: CATSDYKPGSTQETQYF. In nucleotides, the CDR3 is TGTGCCACCAGTGATTATAAACCGGGATCTACACAAGAGACCCAGTACTTC.

This clone was detected once. The chain combines TRBV14 with TRBJ1-2; D is uncertain. Germline loops: CDR1 SGHDN, CDR2 FVKESK. The CDR3 loop spans 14 amino acids. With 0 bases removed from V and 4 bases from J, the gap between germline ends came to 9 bases. The CDR3 region is CASSQDGIGYGYTF. The CDR3 DNA reads as TGTGCCAGCAGCCAAGACGGGATCGGCTATGGCTACACCTTC.

This clone came up once. The V call is TRBV7-9, the J call TRBJ1-1; D ambiguous. The CDR3 extends over 10 amino acids. Germline loops: CDR1 SEHNR, CDR2 FQNEAQ (reference sequence). V was shortened by 3 bases and J by 11 bases, with 7 bases between the two germline ends. CDR3 DNA sequence: TGTGCCAGCAGCTTCGGGGAGGCTTTCTTT. The encoded protein is CASSFGEAFF.

The chain employs TRBV3-1 (or the pseudogene TRBV3-2) and TRBJ2-5, with TRBD2 matching 11 bases. The length of the CDR3 is 17 residues. Germline CDR1 is LGHDT and CDR2 is YNNKEL (reference sequence). The V gene end was trimmed by 4 bases and the J gene end by 1 base; junction bases not matched to a gene: 8. CDR3 protein: CASSRSSLAGGQETQYF. The CDR3 DNA follows: TGTGCCAGCAGCCGCTCCTCCCTAGCGGGGGGCCAAGAGACCCAGTACTTC.

The rearrangement links TRBV28 to TRBJ1-4; D is ambiguous. Germline loops: CDR1 MDHEN, CDR2 SYDVKM. The CDR3 runs to 14 residues. The V and J ends lost 3 bases and 0 bases respectively, with 5 bases between them. The DNA for the CDR3 is TGTGCCAGCAGTTTCCCAGCAACTAATGAAAAACTGTTTTTT. Its translation is CASSFPATNEKLFF.